The 2 T cell receptor beta chains presented below share a single source sample, sequenced in a study of cytomegalovirus exposure and HLA in healthy donors. This table comes from immunoSEQ multiplex PCR, and its TCRdb copy is limited to in-frame clones, with some not included. The sample includes approximately 160,000 clones, 84% of them seen just once. Source material: PBMCs. The source of these receptors is a man under 40 in good health and CMV-seropositive.

CDR3 bases: TGTGCCAGCAGCGGAGGGGGCGGAGGCCGGGGTAATGAAAAACTGTTTTTT. The encoded protein is CASSGGGGGRGNEKLFF. The V and J genes are TRBV5-6 and TRBJ1-4; 7 nucleotides agree with TRBD1. This CDR3 has 17 residues. Losses at the gene ends were 4 bases for V and 4 bases for J; bases not matched to a gene: 13. Germline V gene sequence: CDR1 SGHDT, CDR2 YYEEEE.

This rearrangement joins TRBV7-8 to TRBJ1-5; no clear D. V gave up 1 base and J gave up 4 bases, with 11 bases separating them. This CDR3 region has 15 residues. The germline V gene encodes CDR1 SGHVS and CDR2 FQNEAQ. The CDR3 nucleotides are TGTGCCAGCAGCTTAGAGTTAACAGCAAATCAGCCCCAGCATTTT. It codes for CASSLELTANQPQHF.